This TCR beta chain was profiled in a study of chemoradiotherapy in HPV16-positive cancers. The germline CDR1 and CDR2 sequences are ENHRY and SYGVKD. V was pared by 3 bases and J by 4 bases, with 4 bases between. This CDR3 has 13 residues. Sequenced by immunoSEQ multiplex PCR; TCRdb stores in-frame clones only, minus some. This repertoire shows about 6,100 clones, around 72% found once; its top ten account for about 30%. The TCR comes from a human donor with HPV-associated anogenital cancer. The sequenced sample was tumor tissue, obtained from a patient who underwent chemoradiotherapy. The gene calls are TRBV10-3 and TRBJ2-6, with no clear D. The CDR3 protein is CAISESGANVLTF. In DNA form, the CDR3 reads TGTGCCATCAGTGAATCCGGGGCCAACGTCCTGACTTTC.